This TCR beta chain was obtained from a study of blood T cell repertoires in COVID-19. Study information: PBMCs, B-cell-depleted T cells, or T cells provided the cDNA or gDNA that made up the material.

This CDR3 comprises 15 residues. CDR1 MGHRA and CDR2 YSYEKL come from the germline V gene. Trimming cost V 4 bases and J 9 bases, with 19 bases left between them. TCRdb's table, derived via immunoSEQ multiplex PCR, lists solely in-frame clones and lacks some. The sample contains about half a million clones, 80% to 90% of which appear only once. This TCR was sampled from a human donor in a cohort sampled during active COVID-19. Input material: peripheral blood. The J gene is TRBJ2-1, the V gene TRBV4-1; weak D call: TRBD1 (5 bases). For the CDR3, the DNA is TGCGCCAGCAGCCTTCGCGACGTAGGGGTAGGTGAGCAGTTCTTC. It is translated as CASSLRDVGVGEQFF.